This T cell receptor beta chain was sequenced during a study of early T cells in non-severe SARS-CoV-2 infection. Overall study: The chains were unpaired, and the sequenced material was bulk RNA from unsorted whole blood. Overall study results and limits: Private and CD4 specificities were missed by VDJdb matching, which favored anti-spike CD8 responses.

Trimming at V came to 3 bases and at J to 5 bases, leaving 17 bases not matched to a gene. The length of the CDR3 is 18 residues. The germline V gene encodes CDR1 DFQATT and CDR2 SNEGSKA (reference sequence). Unique molecular identifiers (one per individual cDNA molecule) were attached. TCRdb used MiXCR to reprocess the 5' RACE reads, holding one entry per CDR3 protein. The profile covers 25,000 to 30,000 distinct CDR3 sequences, with around 4% appearing a single time and around 10% taken by the ten largest. This clonotype came up many times. No antigen is known for it. The sample taken for sequencing was whole blood. The V gene is TRBV20-1, the J gene TRBJ2-3; TRBD2 matches at 10 bases. This TCR was recovered from an adult who was a healthcare worker with PCR-confirmed SARS-CoV-2 infection or an uninfected control (not recorded which). The CDR3 DNA follows: TGCAGTGCTAGCCTTCTGCCGGCTAGCGGGAGTGGGGTAGATACGCAGTATTTT. The encoded protein is CSASLLPASGSGVDTQYF.